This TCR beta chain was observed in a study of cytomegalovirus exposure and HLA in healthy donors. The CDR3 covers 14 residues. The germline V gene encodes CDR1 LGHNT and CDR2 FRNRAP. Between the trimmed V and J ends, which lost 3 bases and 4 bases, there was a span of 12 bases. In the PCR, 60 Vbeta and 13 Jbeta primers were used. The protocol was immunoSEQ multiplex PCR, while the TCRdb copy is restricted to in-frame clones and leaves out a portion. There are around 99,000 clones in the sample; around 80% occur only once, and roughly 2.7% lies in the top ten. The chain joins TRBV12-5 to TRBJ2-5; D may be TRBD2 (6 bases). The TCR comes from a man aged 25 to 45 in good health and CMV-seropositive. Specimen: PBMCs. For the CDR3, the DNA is TGTGCTAGTGGTTTAGGAGGGGCTGGAGAGACCCAGTACTTC. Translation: CASGLGGAGETQYF. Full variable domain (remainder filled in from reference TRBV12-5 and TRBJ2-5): DARVTQTPRHKVTEMGQEVTMRCQPILGHNTVFWYRQTMMQGLELLAYFRNRAPLDDSGMPKDRFSAEMPDATLATLKIQPSEPRDSAVYFCASGLGGAGETQYFGPGTRLLVL.